Below, 10 T cell receptor beta chains from the same sample are listed, as sequenced in a study of CD8+ T cells in alopecia areata. As the sequencing template, cDNA was produced by extracting RNA and reverse transcribing it. Sequencing was performed with immunoSEQ multiplex PCR; in TCRdb, only in-frame clones are kept and a portion is missing. The table records approximately 170,000 clones, about 60% of them present only once. Treatment here: oral pan-JAK inhibitor, 5-10 mg twice daily. Here the sequenced sample was CD4+ T cells sorted from blood, taken at week 24, from a patient treated with tofacitinib. The receptors come from a human donor with alopecia areata.

The chain is built from TRBV27 and TRBJ2-1, with TRBD2 matching 7 bases. With V trimmed by 5 bases and J by 15 bases, 13 bases remained unmatched. CDR1 is MNHEY, CDR2 SMNVEV, per germline (reference sequence). This CDR3 contains 13 residues. Here the CDR3 reads CASSARVAGGRFF. CDR3 nucleotide sequence: TGTGCCAGCAGTGCACGCGTAGCGGGTGGTCGGTTCTTC.

The V call is TRBV12-5, the J call TRBJ2-3; 8 bases are shared with TRBD2. The CDR3 has 16 residues. J lost 6 bases, V lost 1 base, and 9 bases had no gene match. Germline values: CDR1 LGHNT, CDR2 FRNRAP. In DNA, the CDR3 is TGTGCTAGTGGTTTGGGTGCCGGGACTAGAGTTGATACGCAGTATTTT. It encodes CASGLGAGTRVDTQYF.

CDR3 amino acids: CAWNQAGTVNEQYF. CDR3 nucleotide sequence: TGTGCCTGGAATCAGGCCGGGACAGTGAACGAGCAGTACTTC. The genes are TRBV30 and TRBJ2-7; TRBD1 agrees at 7 bases. The V and J ends lost 4 bases and 5 bases, in that order; junction bases with no gene match: 11. The germline V gene encodes CDR1 GTSNPN and CDR2 SVGIG (reference sequence). The CDR3 runs 14 residues.

The chain is built from TRBV29-1 and TRBJ2-1, with 9 bases fitting TRBD1. V shed 6 bases and J 9 bases; nucleotides not matched to a gene: 9. Per the germline V gene, CDR1 is SQVTM and CDR2 is ANQGSEA. This CDR3 is built from 13 residues. CDR3 nucleotide sequence: TGCAGCGTAGAATTACGACAGGGGGGTGAGCAGTTCTTC. As protein: CSVELRQGGEQFF.

The chain is built from TRBV2 and TRBJ2-3; no firm D call. V lost 2 bases to trimming and J lost 7 bases, with 4 bases between them. Looked up from germline, CDR1 is SNHLY and CDR2 is FYNNEI. This CDR3 has 11 residues. The CDR3 DNA reads TGTGCCAGCAGTGAATTAAATACGCAGTATTTT. Its protein product is CASSELNTQYF.

This sequence joins TRBV30 and TRBJ2-5, with TRBD2 identical over 8 bases. The CDR3 has 11 residues. CDR1 and CDR2 (germline): GTSNPN, SVGIG (reference sequence). The CDR3 coding sequence is TGTGCGCGGGGGGTCCAAGAGACCCAGTACTTC. Amino acid sequence: CARGVQETQYF.

This clone was observed a handful of times. As DNA, the CDR3 is TGTGCCACCCGGGGGAATGGCTACACCTTC. Residues: CATRGNGYTF. The chain couples TRBV10-3 to TRBJ1-2; the D gene is possibly TRBD1 (5 bases). V lost 10 bases, J lost 6 bases, and 9 bases lay in between. Germline lookup yields CDR1 ENHRY and CDR2 SYGVKD. The CDR3 length is 10 residues.

The J gene is TRBJ1-2, the V gene TRBV4-1; D is perhaps TRBD1 (6 bases). V was cut by 1 base and J by 5 bases, with 14 bases left in between. Germline assignment: CDR1 MGHRA and CDR2 YSYEKL. The CDR3 extends over 15 amino acids. This CDR3 reads CASSQVGQSFYGYTF. CDR3 nucleotide sequence: TGCGCCAGCAGCCAAGTAGGACAGTCTTTTTATGGCTACACCTTC.

The chain links TRBV6-1 to TRBJ2-7, with 7 positions matching TRBD1. The J segment lost 6 bases and the V segment lost 8 bases, leaving 10 bases of the junction unmatched. The CDR3 extends over 13 amino acids. Germline V gene sequence: CDR1 MNHNS, CDR2 SASEGT. CDR3 residues: CASLMTGNGEQYF. In DNA form, the CDR3 reads TGTGCCAGCCTGATGACAGGGAATGGCGAGCAGTACTTC.

The V gene is TRBV7-9, the J gene TRBJ2-7, with 7 bases that match TRBD2. The V gene's germline CDR1 is SEHNR and CDR2 FQNEAQ (reference sequence). This CDR3 has 14 amino acids. The V segment lost 4 bases and the J segment 4 bases; nucleotides outside the gene matches: 7. CDR3 sequence reads: CASSSSGVGYEQYF. As DNA, the CDR3 is TGTGCCAGCAGCTCGAGCGGGGTGGGGTACGAGCAGTACTTC.